These 11 T cell receptor beta chains originate from one sample sequenced in a study of blood T cell repertoires in COVID-19. The data were produced by immunoSEQ multiplex PCR, yet TCRdb's version contains in-frame clones alone and is incomplete. This sample has roughly 390,000 clones, with approximately 89% found just once. The sample taken for sequencing was peripheral blood. The source of these receptors is a woman aged 25-40 years with COVID-19, enrolled during active disease.

This clone was seen a handful of times. The chain links TRBV7-2 to TRBJ1-2; D is possibly TRBD1 (6 bases). Trimming pared 1 base from V and 0 bases from J, leaving 9 bases between. CDR1 SGHTA and CDR2 FQGNSA come from the germline V gene. The CDR3 extends over 15 amino acids. As DNA, the CDR3 is TGTGCCAGCAGCTTAGAGGGGGGGCCTAACTATGGCTACACCTTC. Translation gives CASSLEGGPNYGYTF.

Here the CDR3 DNA reads TGTGCCAGCAGCGTAGCTTCCGGCGGGATGGGGGATACGCAGTATTTT. Encoded protein: CASSVASGGMGDTQYF. The chain couples TRBV9 to TRBJ2-3; maybe TRBD2 (6 bases). This CDR3 region has 16 residues. The germline V and J ends were trimmed by 0 bases and 6 bases, with 17 bases remaining between them. The germline V gene encodes CDR1 SGDLS and CDR2 YYNGEE. Supplemented by reference TRBV9 and TRBJ2-3, the full variable domain reads DSGVTQTPKHLITATGQRVTLRCSPRSGDLSVYWYQQSLDQGLQFLIQYYNGEERAKGNILERFSAQQFPDLHSELNLSSLELGDSALYFCASSVASGGMGDTQYFGPGTRLTVL.

The chain joins TRBV2 to TRBJ1-2, with a possible D match to TRBD1 (5 bases). CDR1 SNHLY and CDR2 FYNNEI come from the germline V gene. This CDR3 is built from 15 residues. V was shortened by 6 bases and J by 2 bases, with 16 bases between the two germline ends. CDR3 nucleotides: TGTGCCAGCAGAGATGGGGCGGCAGGGAACTATGGCTACACCTTC. Protein: CASRDGAAGNYGYTF.

The gene calls are TRBV6-5 and TRBJ2-2, with TRBD1 matching over 11 bases. Germline V CDR1 and CDR2: MNHEY, SVGAGI. The CDR3 covers 15 residues. V lost 5 bases to trimming and J lost 7 bases; unmatched junction nucleotides: 6. This CDR3 is CASSKDRGRGGELFF. CDR3 in DNA: TGTGCCAGCAGTAAGGACAGGGGGCGAGGCGGGGAGCTGTTTTTT.

The chain recombines TRBV28 with TRBJ2-1; the D gene is possibly TRBD1 (6 bases). V was trimmed by 7 bases and J by 4 bases, leaving 11 bases between them. The length of the CDR3 is 13 residues. Germline CDR1 reads MDHEN; CDR2 reads SYDVKM. CDR3 loop: CASTRGGYNEQFF. CDR3 in DNA: TGTGCCAGCACCCGAGGGGGTTACAATGAGCAGTTCTTC. Full variable domain (remainder filled in from reference TRBV28 and TRBJ2-1): DVKVTQSSRYLVKRTGEKVFLECVQDMDHENMFWYRQDPGLGLRLIYFSYDVKMKEKGDIPEGYSVSREKKERFSLILESASTNQTSMYLCASTRGGYNEQFFGPGTRLTVL.

This chain connects TRBV7-6 to TRBJ2-6; 14 bases match TRBD2. V trimming: 6 bases; J trimming: 2 bases; junction bases outside the gene matches: 3. CDR1 and CDR2 (germline): SGHVS, FNYEAQ. The CDR3 is 17 residues long. Here the CDR3 reads CASSPGLAGAGANVLTF. The CDR3, as DNA: TGTGCCAGCAGTCCGGGACTAGCGGGAGCTGGGGCCAACGTCCTGACTTTC.

This clone was seen once. The J gene is TRBJ1-3, the V gene TRBV5-1, with a weak D call TRBD1 (6 bases). CDR3 size: 15 residues. Deletions cut 2 bases from V and 8 bases from J, with 17 bases between. Looked up from germline, CDR1 is SGHRS and CDR2 is YFSETQ. CDR3 DNA sequence: TGCGCCAGCAGCTTAGAGGGGACAAGCGGCGACACCATATATTTT. It encodes CASSLEGTSGDTIYF. Combining the CDR3 with reference TRBV5-1 and TRBJ1-3 gives the whole variable domain KAGVTQTPRYLIKTRGQQVTLSCSPISGHRSVSWYQQTPGQGLQFLFEYFSETQRNKGNFPGRFSGRQFSNSRSEMNVSTLELGDSALYLCASSLEGTSGDTIYFGEGSWLTVV.

Regarding this clone: Different DNA sequences within this sample yield the same CDR3. J is TRBJ2-5 and V is TRBV29-1, with a possible D match to TRBD1 (6 bases). Germline-derived CDR1 and CDR2 are SQVTM and ANQGSEA. With 4 bases removed from V and 3 bases from J, the gap between germline ends came to 9 bases. CDR3 size: 12 residues. The CDR3 nucleotides read TGCAGCGTTGTGGCAGGGGAAGAGACCCAGTACTTC. Translating gives CSVVAGEETQYF.

The chain links TRBV7-9 to TRBJ2-5; no reliable D call. The ends were cut back, 0 bases at V and 2 bases at J, with 7 bases in the middle. The CDR3 spans 14 residues. CDR1 SEHNR and CDR2 FQNEAQ come from the germline V gene (reference sequence). CDR3 sequence: CASSLAHLQETQYF. In DNA form, the CDR3 reads TGTGCCAGCAGCTTAGCCCACCTACAAGAGACCCAGTACTTC.

The J gene is TRBJ2-2, the V gene TRBV24-1, with TRBD1 identical over 9 bases. CDR3 size: 17 residues. Germline CDR1 KGHDR, CDR2 SFDVKD. The trim removed 2 bases at V and 7 bases at J, leaving 10 bases unmatched. CDR3 region: CATSDSDRGRGHGELFF. CDR3 bases: TGTGCCACCAGTGATTCGGACAGGGGACGGGGTCACGGGGAGCTGTTTTTT.

The J gene is TRBJ2-7, the V gene TRBV14; TRBD1 might be the D (6 bases). CDR1 is SGHDN and CDR2 is FVKESK in the germline V gene. The CDR3 consists of 16 residues. Trimming removed 0 bases from V and 2 bases from J, with 14 bases in between. CDR3 DNA sequence: TGTGCCAGCAGCCAAGATCTCCCAGGGGACCCCTACGAGCAGTACTTC. This translates into CASSQDLPGDPYEQYF.